The entry below gives a single T cell receptor beta chain sequence along with its context. The entry originates in a study of blood T cell repertoires in COVID-19. Study details: Samples taken during acute and convalescent COVID-19 were collected in the United States, Italy and Spain. PBMCs, B-cell-depleted T cells, or T cells provided the cDNA or gDNA that made up the material.

As handled by the study authors: Estimates of nucleated cell counts were drawn from the amplification of reference gene primers. The method was immunoSEQ multiplex PCR; TCRdb's version includes in-frame clones alone and lacks a portion of them. Clone size and V and J calls were adopted from that table, with D and trimming inferred from the DNA. The data hold 200,000 to 250,000 clones, with around 86% observed a single time. Donors were grouped by their self-reported clinical history. Sequenced material: PBMCs or T cells enriched from blood (not recorded which). This clonotype originated in a woman between 35 and 50 years old with acute COVID-19.

The CDR3 is CASSPFPSGGALQETQYF. For the CDR3, the DNA is TGCGCCAGCAGCCCGTTCCCTAGCGGGGGGGCCCTACAAGAGACCCAGTACTTC. The chain combines TRBV5-1 with TRBJ2-5; 12 nucleotides agree with TRBD2. Unmatched junction bases numbered 12, after V lost 4 bases and J lost 2 bases. This CDR3 has 18 residues. Per germline, CDR1 SGHRS and CDR2 YFSETQ.